The 20 T cell receptor beta chains reported below all come from one sample, sequenced in a study of blood T cell repertoires in COVID-19. This table comes from immunoSEQ multiplex PCR, and its TCRdb copy is limited to in-frame clones, with some not included. The profile shows tens of thousands of clones, approximately 80% of them singletons. The sequenced sample was peripheral blood. The receptor set was obtained from a man older than 75 with active or convalescent COVID-19.

This chain connects TRBV5-1 to TRBJ1-3, with 8 bases fitting TRBD1. V shed 1 base, J shed 4 bases, and the junction held 4 bases outside the gene matches. CDR3 length equals 15 residues. Per germline, CDR1 SGHRS and CDR2 YFSETQ. CDR3 in DNA: TGCGCCAGCAGCTTGCAGGGGGCAAGAGGAAACACCATATATTTT. It yields the protein CASSLQGARGNTIYF.

This sequence joins TRBV4-1 and TRBJ1-5; D perhaps matches TRBD1 (5 bases). Per germline, CDR1 MGHRA and CDR2 YSYEKL. The CDR3 contains 18 residues. V lost 3 bases and J lost 0, with 18 bases in between. CDR3 protein: CASSHDKPGLDSNQPQHF. The DNA for the CDR3 is TGCGCCAGCAGCCACGACAAACCAGGGTTAGATAGCAATCAGCCCCAGCATTTT.

The chain links TRBV5-1 to TRBJ2-2; 11 bases are a match to TRBD2. The CDR3 consists of 15 residues. Germline-derived CDR1 and CDR2 are SGHRS and YFSETQ. V lost 0 bases and J lost 7; bases outside the gene matches: 2. In DNA, the CDR3 is TGCGCCAGCAGCTTGGCTCTAGCGGGAGGCGGGGAGCTGTTTTTT. It yields the protein CASSLALAGGGELFF.

The chain combines TRBV24-1 with TRBJ2-1; TRBD2 matches at 9 bases. The CDR3 extends over 14 amino acids. The germline CDR1 and CDR2 sequences are KGHDR and SFDVKD. With V trimmed by 4 bases and J by 9 bases, 6 bases remained unmatched. CDR3 nucleotides: TGTGCCACCAGTGAGGCGGGAGGGCGCGGTGAGCAGTTCTTC. Its translation is CATSEAGGRGEQFF.

V gene TRBV6-2 or TRBV6-3 combines with J gene TRBJ2-7; 10 positions agree with TRBD2. The CDR3 is 14 residues long. Germline-derived CDR1 and CDR2 are MNHEY and SVGEGT. Trimming took 5 bases from V and 4 from J; bases not matched to a gene: 5. CDR3 amino acids: CASSRAGGIYEQYF. The DNA of the CDR3 is TGTGCCAGCAGTAGAGCGGGAGGGATTTACGAGCAGTACTTC.

This sequence joins TRBV11-2 and TRBJ2-7; maybe TRBD2 (7 bases). The CDR3 contains 16 residues. Between the trimmed V and J ends, which lost 5 bases and 4 bases, there was a span of 21 bases. CDR1 is SGHAT and CDR2 is FQNNGV in the germline V gene. The CDR3 region is CASSPTSGGGQYEQYF. The CDR3 bases are TGTGCCAGCAGCCCGACCTCGGGGGGCGGGCAATACGAGCAGTACTTC.

This chain joins TRBV30 and TRBJ1-2, with D unresolved. The V gene lost 1 base and the J gene lost 0 bases, with 9 bases spanning the gap. Germline values: CDR1 GTSNPN, CDR2 SVGIG (reference sequence). This CDR3 comprises 14 residues. CDR3 bases: TGTGCCTGGAGTGGAGGTTTCTCTAACTATGGCTACACCTTC. Its translation is CAWSGGFSNYGYTF.

V is TRBV5-1 and J is TRBJ2-2; 8 bases fit TRBD1. The CDR3 is 15 amino acids. V dropped 3 bases and J dropped 4; count of bases not matched to a gene: 5. From germline, CDR1 is SGHRS and CDR2 YFSETQ. The CDR3 reads CASSSPDRGTGELFF. The CDR3 DNA reads as TGCGCCAGCAGCTCCCCAGACAGGGGCACCGGGGAGCTGTTTTTT. Using reference TRBV5-1 and TRBJ2-2 for the parts outside the CDR3, the full variable domain is KAGVTQTPRYLIKTRGQQVTLSCSPISGHRSVSWYQQTPGQGLQFLFEYFSETQRNKGNFPGRFSGRQFSNSRSEMNVSTLELGDSALYLCASSSPDRGTGELFFGEGSRLTVL.

J is TRBJ1-3 and V is TRBV2, with D unresolved. The V and J ends lost 0 bases and 7 bases respectively, with 10 bases between them. The CDR3 runs 14 residues. From germline, CDR1 is SNHLY and CDR2 FYNNEI. The CDR3 loop reads CASSEAGFGNTIYF. The DNA for the CDR3 is TGTGCCAGCAGTGAAGCCGGGTTCGGGAACACCATATATTTT.

The V and J genes are TRBV6-6 and TRBJ2-7; the D gene is possibly TRBD2 (5 bases). V lost 0 bases to trimming and J lost 3 bases, with 9 bases between them. The germline V gene encodes CDR1 MNHNY and CDR2 SVGAGI (reference sequence). The CDR3 length is 14 residues. CDR3 region: CASSYSGKSYEQYF. The CDR3 bases are TGTGCCAGCAGTTACTCCGGGAAGAGCTACGAGCAGTACTTC.

The CDR3 region has the DNA TGTGCCAGCACGATGACAGGGCGGATTAATTCACCCCTCCACTTT. It codes for CASTMTGRINSPLHF. The chain employs TRBV2 and TRBJ1-6; 7 bases map to TRBD1. Unmatched junction bases numbered 9, after V lost 7 bases and J lost 6 bases. The CDR3 runs to 15 residues. CDR1 and CDR2 (germline): SNHLY, FYNNEI. The entire variable domain, with the rest obtained from reference TRBV2 and TRBJ1-6, is as follows: EPEVTQTPSHQVTQMGQEVILRCVPISNHLYFYWYRQILGQKVEFLVSFYNNEISEKSEIFDDQFSVERPDGSNFTLKIRSTKLEDSAMYFCASTMTGRINSPLHFGNGTRLTVT.

The V call is TRBV10-3, the J call TRBJ2-1; TRBD1 agrees at 12 bases. CDR3 length equals 15 residues. From germline, CDR1 is ENHRY and CDR2 SYGVKD. Unmatched junction bases numbered 3, after V lost 2 bases and J lost 7 bases. The chain's CDR3 is CAISEGTGGWNEQFF. The CDR3, as DNA: TGTGCCATCAGTGAGGGGACAGGGGGCTGGAATGAGCAGTTCTTC.

The J gene is TRBJ2-5, the V gene TRBV19; maybe TRBD1 (6 bases). V lost 5 bases and J lost 2, with 9 bases in between. The CDR3 totals 13 residues. The germline V gene has CDR1 LNHDA and CDR2 SQIVND (reference sequence). The CDR3 loop is CASSPQGQETQYF. CDR3 nucleotides: TGTGCCAGTAGTCCACAGGGTCAAGAGACCCAGTACTTC.

This chain joins TRBV3-1 (or the pseudogene TRBV3-2) and TRBJ2-5; D not certain. Trimming left V 4 bases short and J 6 bases short, with 18 bases between. The germline V gene has CDR1 LGHDT and CDR2 YNNKEL (reference sequence). CDR3 length equals 15 residues. CDR3 residues: CASSPPDTGRKTQYF. In DNA form, the CDR3 reads TGTGCCAGCAGCCCCCCTGATACGGGTAGGAAGACCCAGTACTTC.

The J gene is TRBJ1-2, the V gene TRBV15; D is undetermined. The CDR3 consists of 14 residues. V lost 4 bases and J lost 7, with 16 bases in between. Germline values: CDR1 LNHNV, CDR2 YYDKDF (reference sequence). For the CDR3, the DNA is TGTGCCACCAGCAAAGAAAGGACCGCGGGTGGCTACACCTTC. It translates to CATSKERTAGGYTF.

This clone was seen a handful of times. This chain connects TRBV6-2 or TRBV6-3 to TRBJ1-4, with D hard to call. The CDR3 covers 12 residues. Germline loops: CDR1 MNHEY, CDR2 SVGEGT. The V end was cut by 2 bases, the J end by 8 bases, with 6 bases between. The CDR3 DNA is TGTGCCAGCAGTTACGCGGCCGAAAAACTGTTTTTT. Encoded protein: CASSYAAEKLFF.

This clone occurred a few times. The rearrangement uses TRBV11-3 and TRBJ2-7; 12 nucleotides align to TRBD2. From germline, CDR1 is SGHNT and CDR2 YENEEA. CDR3 size: 18 residues. The trim removed 2 bases at V and 2 bases at J, leaving 10 bases unmatched. For the CDR3, the DNA is TGTGCCAGCAGCTTAATGAGCCCCCCTAGCGGGAGGGCCTACGAGCAGTACTTC. As protein: CASSLMSPPSGRAYEQYF.

This clone was detected a few times. CDR3 sequence reads: CASSSAQINQPQHF. The CDR3 bases are TGTGCCAGTAGTTCTGCCCAGATAAATCAGCCCCAGCATTTT. The genes are TRBV19 and TRBJ1-5; no definite D call. Germline lookup yields CDR1 LNHDA and CDR2 SQIVND (reference sequence). The V and J ends lost 5 bases and 4 bases respectively, with 12 bases between them. There are 14 residues in the CDR3.

In DNA, the CDR3 is TGTGCCAGCAGCATCTCCCCTCTCGGGGGGGCATCCGGGGAGCTGTTTTTT. Encoded protein: CASSISPLGGASGELFF. This rearrangement joins TRBV7-2 to TRBJ2-2, with TRBD2 matching over 8 bases. Germline trimming cut 5 bases from V and 6 bases from J; bases unmatched to any gene: 14. Germline V gene data show CDR1 as SGHTA and CDR2 as FQGNSA. The CDR3 consists of 17 residues.

The chain couples TRBV6-5 to TRBJ1-2; 7 bases match TRBD1. Germline assignment: CDR1 MNHEY and CDR2 SVGAGI. After removal of 8 bases from V and 2 bases from J, the junction contained 5 bases not matched to a gene. The CDR3 totals 13 residues. The CDR3 here is CASFSQGNYGYTF. The CDR3 DNA is TGTGCCAGCTTTTCACAGGGGAACTATGGCTACACCTTC.